The present T cell receptor beta chain was sequenced within a study of T cell responses to AZD1222 COVID-19 vaccine. In the case of this clone: The antigen is not known.

Repertoires were generated with immunoSEQ multiplex PCR, while TCRdb's copy carries only in-frame clones and drops some. Here the sample spans some 50,000 clones, roughly 90% being singletons. From germline, CDR1 is WNHNN and CDR2 SYGVQD (reference sequence). Trimming removed 6 bases at V and 7 bases at J, with 13 bases between. The CDR3 spans 12 residues. Regarding the study as a whole: Repertoires in all cases were sampled only once the peak T cell response had passed.

The V and J genes are TRBV10-1 and TRBJ2-7; D is ambiguous. This specimen consisted of peripheral blood, obtained 28 days after the second AZD1222 dose. The TCR originated in an adult who received the AZD1222 COVID-19 vaccine. For the CDR3, the DNA is TGCGCCAGCAGCCCCCGGAGTGGGGAGCAGTACTTC. Translating gives CASSPRSGEQYF.